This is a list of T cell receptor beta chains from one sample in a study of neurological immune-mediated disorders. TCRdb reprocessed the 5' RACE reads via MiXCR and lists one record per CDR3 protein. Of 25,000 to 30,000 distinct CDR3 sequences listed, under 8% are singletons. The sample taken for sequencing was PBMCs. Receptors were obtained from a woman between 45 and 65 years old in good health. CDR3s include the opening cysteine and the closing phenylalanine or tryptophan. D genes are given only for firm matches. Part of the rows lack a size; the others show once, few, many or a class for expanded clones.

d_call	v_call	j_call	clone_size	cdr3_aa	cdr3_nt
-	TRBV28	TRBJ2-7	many	CASSLTDKIPEQYF	TGTGCCAGCAGTTTAACGGACAAAATACCCGAGCAGTACTTC
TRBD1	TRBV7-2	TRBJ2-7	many	CASSFLTGGGEQYF	TGTGCCAGCAGCTTCTTGACAGGGGGTGGGGAGCAGTACTTC
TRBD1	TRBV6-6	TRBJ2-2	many	CASSRTGGPTGELFF	TGTGCCAGCAGTCGGACAGGGGGCCCCACCGGGGAGCTGTTTTTT
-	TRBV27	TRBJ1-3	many	CASSKTAGNTIYF	TGTGCCAGCAGTAAGACAGCTGGAAACACCATATATTTT
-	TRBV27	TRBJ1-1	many	CASRHTWDTEAFF	TGTGCCAGCAGGCATACATGGGACACTGAAGCTTTCTTT
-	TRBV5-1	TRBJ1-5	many	CASSLAPGDLGQPQHF	TGCGCCAGCAGCTTGGCCCCGGGGGATTTGGGTCAGCCCCAGCATTTT
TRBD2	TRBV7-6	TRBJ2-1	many	CASSLRAGLHNEQFF	TGTGCCAGCAGCTTAAGGGCGGGACTACACAATGAGCAGTTCTTC
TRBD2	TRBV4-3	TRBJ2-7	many	CASSQWGGLASNEQYF	TGCGCCAGCAGCCAGTGGGGGGGACTAGCGAGTAACGAGCAGTACTTC
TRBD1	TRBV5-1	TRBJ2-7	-	CASSTNTGTGKSEQYF	TGCGCCAGCAGCACCAACACCGGGACAGGGAAAAGCGAGCAGTACTTC
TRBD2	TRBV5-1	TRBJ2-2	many	CASSWQTSGEVAELFF	TGCGCCAGCAGCTGGCAGACTAGCGGCGAAGTCGCGGAGCTGTTTTTT
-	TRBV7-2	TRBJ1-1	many	CASSPFRVSMNTEAFF	TGTGCCAGCAGCCCTTTCCGGGTTAGCATGAACACTGAAGCTTTCTTT
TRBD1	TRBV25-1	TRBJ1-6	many	CASREPGQRNSPLHF	TGTGCCAGCAGGGAACCGGGACAGAGGAATTCACCCCTCCACTTT
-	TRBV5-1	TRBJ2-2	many	CASSPLRGTGELFF	TGCGCCAGCAGTCCTTTAAGGGGCACCGGGGAGCTGTTTTTT
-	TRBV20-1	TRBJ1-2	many	CSASRTEYYTF	TGCAGTGCTAGCAGGACAGAGTACTACACCTTC
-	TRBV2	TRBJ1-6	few	CDSSGDQGSPLHF	TGTGACAGCAGTGGAGACCAGGGTTCACCCCTCCACTTT
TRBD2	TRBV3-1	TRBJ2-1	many	CASSQAAGGPNYNEQFF	TGTGCCAGCAGCCAAGCAGCGGGGGGGCCGAATTACAATGAGCAGTTCTTC
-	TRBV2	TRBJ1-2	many	CASSSQGFYGYTF	TGTGCCAGCAGTTCACAGGGTTTTTACGGCTACACCTTC
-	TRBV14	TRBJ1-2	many	CASSQDDANNYGYTF	TGTGCCAGCAGCCAAGATGACGCAAATAACTATGGCTACACCTTC
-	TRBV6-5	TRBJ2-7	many	CASGRGGPSYEQYF	TGTGCCAGCGGTCGAGGCGGCCCGTCCTACGAGCAGTACTTC
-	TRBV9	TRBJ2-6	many	CASSGWSGANVLTF	TGTGCCAGCAGCGGATGGTCTGGGGCCAACGTCCTGACTTTC
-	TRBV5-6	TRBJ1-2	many	CASSTRANYGYTF	TGTGCCAGCAGCACCAGAGCTAACTATGGCTACACCTTC
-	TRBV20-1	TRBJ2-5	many	CSASPEIGGETQYF	TGCAGTGCTAGCCCGGAAATTGGGGGAGAGACCCAGTACTTC
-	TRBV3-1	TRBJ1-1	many	CASSHVSTEAFF	TGTGCCAGCAGCCATGTGTCCACTGAAGCTTTCTTT